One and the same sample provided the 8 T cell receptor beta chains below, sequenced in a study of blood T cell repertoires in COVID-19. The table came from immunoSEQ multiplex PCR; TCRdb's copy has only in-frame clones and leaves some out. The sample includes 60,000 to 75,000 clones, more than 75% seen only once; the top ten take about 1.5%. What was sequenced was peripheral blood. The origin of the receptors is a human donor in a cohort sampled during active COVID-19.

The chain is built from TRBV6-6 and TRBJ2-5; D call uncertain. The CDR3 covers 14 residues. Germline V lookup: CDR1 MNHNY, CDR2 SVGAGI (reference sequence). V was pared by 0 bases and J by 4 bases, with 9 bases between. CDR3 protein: CASSYSITGETQYF. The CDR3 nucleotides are TGTGCCAGCAGTTACTCGATAACCGGAGAGACCCAGTACTTC.

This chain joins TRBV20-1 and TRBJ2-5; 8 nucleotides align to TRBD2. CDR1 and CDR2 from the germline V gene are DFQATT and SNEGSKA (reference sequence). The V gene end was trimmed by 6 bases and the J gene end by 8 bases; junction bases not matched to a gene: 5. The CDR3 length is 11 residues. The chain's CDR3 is CSAIAGQTQYF. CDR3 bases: TGCAGTGCCATAGCGGGACAAACCCAGTACTTC.

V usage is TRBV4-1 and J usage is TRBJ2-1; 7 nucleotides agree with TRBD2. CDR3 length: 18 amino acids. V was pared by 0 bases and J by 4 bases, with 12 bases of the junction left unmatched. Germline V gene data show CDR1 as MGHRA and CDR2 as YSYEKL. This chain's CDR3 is CASSQDAPEGSGYNEQFF. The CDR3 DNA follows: TGCGCCAGCAGCCAAGACGCCCCTGAGGGTAGCGGGTACAATGAGCAGTTCTTC.

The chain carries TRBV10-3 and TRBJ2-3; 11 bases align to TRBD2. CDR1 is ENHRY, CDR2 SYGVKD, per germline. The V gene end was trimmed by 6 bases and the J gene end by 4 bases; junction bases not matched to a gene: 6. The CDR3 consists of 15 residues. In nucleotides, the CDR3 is TGTGCCATCAGCCCGACTAGCGGGAACCCAGATACGCAGTATTTT. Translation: CAISPTSGNPDTQYF.

In nucleotides, the CDR3 is TGCGCCAGCAGCGGAACCGGGAGCCAAGAGACCCAGTACTTC. Its translation is CASSGTGSQETQYF. The chain joins TRBV5-1 to TRBJ2-5; D is possibly TRBD2 (6 bases). CDR1 and CDR2 from the germline V gene are SGHRS and YFSETQ. This CDR3 is 14 amino acids long. The V and J ends lost 4 bases and 1 base respectively, with 11 bases between them.

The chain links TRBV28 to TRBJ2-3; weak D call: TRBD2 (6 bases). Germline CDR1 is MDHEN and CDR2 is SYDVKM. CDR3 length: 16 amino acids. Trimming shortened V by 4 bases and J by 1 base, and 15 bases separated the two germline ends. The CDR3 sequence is CASSSYPRGGTDTQYF. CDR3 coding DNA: TGTGCCAGCAGTTCCTATCCCCGCGGGGGCACAGATACGCAGTATTTT.

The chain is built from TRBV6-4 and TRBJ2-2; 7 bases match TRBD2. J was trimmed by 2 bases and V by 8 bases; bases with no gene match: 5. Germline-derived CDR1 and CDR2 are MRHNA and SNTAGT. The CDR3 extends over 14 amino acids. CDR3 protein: CASSLAENTGELFF. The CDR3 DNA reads TGTGCCAGCTCCCTAGCGGAAAACACCGGGGAGCTGTTTTTT.

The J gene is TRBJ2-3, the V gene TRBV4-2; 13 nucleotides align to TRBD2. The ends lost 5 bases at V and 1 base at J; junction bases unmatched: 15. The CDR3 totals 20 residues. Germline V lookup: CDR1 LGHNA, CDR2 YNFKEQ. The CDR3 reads CASSVGLAGDIGLRTDTQYF. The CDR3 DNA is TGTGCCAGCAGCGTCGGACTAGCGGGAGATATAGGCCTACGCACAGATACGCAGTATTTT.